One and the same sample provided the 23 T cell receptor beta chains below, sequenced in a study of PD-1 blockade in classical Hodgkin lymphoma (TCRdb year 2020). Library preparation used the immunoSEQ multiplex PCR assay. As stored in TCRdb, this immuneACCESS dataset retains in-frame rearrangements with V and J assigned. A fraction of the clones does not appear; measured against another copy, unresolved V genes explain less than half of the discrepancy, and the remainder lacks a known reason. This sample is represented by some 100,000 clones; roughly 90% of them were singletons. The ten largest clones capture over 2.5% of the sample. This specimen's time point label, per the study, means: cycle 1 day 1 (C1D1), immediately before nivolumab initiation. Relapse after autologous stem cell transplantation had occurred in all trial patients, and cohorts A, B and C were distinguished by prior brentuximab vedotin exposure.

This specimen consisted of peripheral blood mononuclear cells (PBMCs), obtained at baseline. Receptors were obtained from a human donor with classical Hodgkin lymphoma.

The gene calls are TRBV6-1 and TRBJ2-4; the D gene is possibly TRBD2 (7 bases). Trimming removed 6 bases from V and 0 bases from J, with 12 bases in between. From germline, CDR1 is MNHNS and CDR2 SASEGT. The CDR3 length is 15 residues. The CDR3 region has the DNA TGTGCCAGCAGAGCGGGGACATTAGCCAAAAACATTCAGTACTTC. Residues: CASRAGTLAKNIQYF.

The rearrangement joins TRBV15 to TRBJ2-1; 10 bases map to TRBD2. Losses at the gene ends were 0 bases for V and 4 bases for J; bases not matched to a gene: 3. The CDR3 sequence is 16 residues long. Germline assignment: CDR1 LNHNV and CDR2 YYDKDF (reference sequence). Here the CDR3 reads CATSRDRTSGYNEQFF. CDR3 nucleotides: TGTGCCACCAGCAGAGACCGGACTAGCGGTTACAATGAGCAGTTCTTC.

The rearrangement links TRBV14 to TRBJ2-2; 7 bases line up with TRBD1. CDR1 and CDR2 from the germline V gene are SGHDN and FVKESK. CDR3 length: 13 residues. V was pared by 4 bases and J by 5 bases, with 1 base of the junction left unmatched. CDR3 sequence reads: CASSRQGTGELFF. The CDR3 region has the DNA TGTGCCAGCAGCCGACAGGGAACCGGGGAGCTGTTTTTT. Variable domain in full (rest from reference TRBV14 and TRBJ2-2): EAGVTQFPSHSVIEKGQTVTLRCDPISGHDNLYWYRRVMGKEIKFLLHFVKESKQDESGMPNNRFLAERTGGTYSTLKVQPAELEDSGVYFCASSRQGTGELFFGEGSRLTVL.

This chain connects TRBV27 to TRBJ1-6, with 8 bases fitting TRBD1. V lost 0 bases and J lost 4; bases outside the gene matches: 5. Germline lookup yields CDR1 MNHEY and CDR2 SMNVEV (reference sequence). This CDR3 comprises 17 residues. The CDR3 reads CASSLSRDRLYNSPLHF. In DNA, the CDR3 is TGTGCCAGCAGTTTATCCCGGGACAGGCTTTATAATTCACCCCTCCACTTT.

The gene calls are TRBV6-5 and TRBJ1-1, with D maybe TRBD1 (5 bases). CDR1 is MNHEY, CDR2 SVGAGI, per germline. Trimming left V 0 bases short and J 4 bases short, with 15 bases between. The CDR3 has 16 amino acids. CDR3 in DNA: TGTGCCAGCAGTTACTCGACTGGGGGTGAGAGCACTGAAGCTTTCTTT. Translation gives CASSYSTGGESTEAFF.

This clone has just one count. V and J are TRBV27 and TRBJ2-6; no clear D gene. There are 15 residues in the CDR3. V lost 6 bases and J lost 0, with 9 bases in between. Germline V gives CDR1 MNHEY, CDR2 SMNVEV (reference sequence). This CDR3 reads CASRATSSGANVLTF. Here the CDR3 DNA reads TGTGCCAGCAGAGCTACAAGCTCTGGGGCCAACGTCCTGACTTTC.

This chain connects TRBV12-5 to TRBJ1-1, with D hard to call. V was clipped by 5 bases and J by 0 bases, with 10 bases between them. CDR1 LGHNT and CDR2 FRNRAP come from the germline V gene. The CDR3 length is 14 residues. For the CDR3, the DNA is TGTGCTAGTGGTACCGGAAAGCTGAACACTGAAGCTTTCTTT. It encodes CASGTGKLNTEAFF. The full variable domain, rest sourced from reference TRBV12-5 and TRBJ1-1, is DARVTQTPRHKVTEMGQEVTMRCQPILGHNTVFWYRQTMMQGLELLAYFRNRAPLDDSGMPKDRFSAEMPDATLATLKIQPSEPRDSAVYFCASGTGKLNTEAFFGQGTRLTVV.

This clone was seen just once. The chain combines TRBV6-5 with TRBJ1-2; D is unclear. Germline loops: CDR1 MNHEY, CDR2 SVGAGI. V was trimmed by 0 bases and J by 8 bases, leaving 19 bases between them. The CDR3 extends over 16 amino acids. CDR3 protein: CASSYSLTTSTRGYTF. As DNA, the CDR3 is TGTGCCAGCAGTTACTCGTTGACAACTTCGACGAGGGGCTACACCTTC.

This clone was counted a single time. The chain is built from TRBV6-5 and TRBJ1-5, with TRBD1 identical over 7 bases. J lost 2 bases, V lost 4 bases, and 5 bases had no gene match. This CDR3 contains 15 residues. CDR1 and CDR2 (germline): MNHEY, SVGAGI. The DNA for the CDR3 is TGTGCCAGCAGTTCAAACAGGGGTGGCAATCAGCCCCAGCATTTT. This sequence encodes CASSSNRGGNQPQHF.

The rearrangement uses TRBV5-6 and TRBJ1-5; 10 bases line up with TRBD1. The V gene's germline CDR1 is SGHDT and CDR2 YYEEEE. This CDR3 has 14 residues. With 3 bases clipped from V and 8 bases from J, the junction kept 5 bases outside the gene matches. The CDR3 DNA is TGTGCCAGCAGCTGGGGACAGGGGTTTGAGCCCCAGCATTTT. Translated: CASSWGQGFEPQHF.

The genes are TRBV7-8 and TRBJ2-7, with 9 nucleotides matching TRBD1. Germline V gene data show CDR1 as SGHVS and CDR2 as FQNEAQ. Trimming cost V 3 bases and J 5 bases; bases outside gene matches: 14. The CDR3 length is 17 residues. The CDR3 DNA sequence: TGTGCCAGCAGCTTCCCCGGGACAGGGATTAACCGGGACGAGCAGTACTTC. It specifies CASSFPGTGINRDEQYF.

As DNA, the CDR3 is TGTGCCAGTAGAGTAGGGGGACAGGGAGAGTACGAGCAGTACTTC. Protein product: CASRVGGQGEYEQYF. This sequence joins TRBV19 and TRBJ2-7; TRBD1 agrees at 9 bases. Germline values: CDR1 LNHDA, CDR2 SQIVND (reference sequence). V dropped 6 bases and J dropped 4; count of bases not matched to a gene: 10. The CDR3 is 15 residues long.

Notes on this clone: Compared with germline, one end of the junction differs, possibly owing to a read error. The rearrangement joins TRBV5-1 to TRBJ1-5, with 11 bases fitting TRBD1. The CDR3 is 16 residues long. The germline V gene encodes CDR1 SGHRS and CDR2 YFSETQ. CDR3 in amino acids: CASSLGQGVGNQPQHF. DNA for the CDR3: TGCGCGAGCAGCTTGGGACAGGGGGTAGGCAATCAGCCCCAGCATTTT.

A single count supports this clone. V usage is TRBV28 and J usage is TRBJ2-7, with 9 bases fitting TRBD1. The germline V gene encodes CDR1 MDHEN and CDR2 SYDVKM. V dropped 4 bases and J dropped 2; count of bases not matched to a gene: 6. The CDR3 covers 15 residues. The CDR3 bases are TGTGCCAGCAGTTACGGGACAGGGAACCCCTACGAGCAGTACTTC. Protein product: CASSYGTGNPYEQYF.

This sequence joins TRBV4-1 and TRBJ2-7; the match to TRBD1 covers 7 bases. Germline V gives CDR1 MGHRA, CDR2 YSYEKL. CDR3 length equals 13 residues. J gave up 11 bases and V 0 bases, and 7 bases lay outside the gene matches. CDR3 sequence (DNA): TGCGCCAGCAGCCAAGAAACCCAGGGGGTTAAGTACTTC. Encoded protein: CASSQETQGVKYF.

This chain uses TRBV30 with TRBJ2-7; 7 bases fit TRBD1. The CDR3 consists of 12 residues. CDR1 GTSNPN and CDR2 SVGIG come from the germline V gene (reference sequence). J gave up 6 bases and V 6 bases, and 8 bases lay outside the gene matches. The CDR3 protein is CACRTQGVEQYF. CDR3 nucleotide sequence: TGTGCCTGCCGGACCCAGGGGGTCGAGCAGTACTTC.

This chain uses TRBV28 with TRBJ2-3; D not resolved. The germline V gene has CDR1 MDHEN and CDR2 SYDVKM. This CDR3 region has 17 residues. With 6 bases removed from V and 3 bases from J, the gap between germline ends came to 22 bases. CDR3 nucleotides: TGTGCCAGCAGGCCCCATGGGGTAGAGGTTCGTACAGATACGCAGTATTTT. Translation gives CASRPHGVEVRTDTQYF.

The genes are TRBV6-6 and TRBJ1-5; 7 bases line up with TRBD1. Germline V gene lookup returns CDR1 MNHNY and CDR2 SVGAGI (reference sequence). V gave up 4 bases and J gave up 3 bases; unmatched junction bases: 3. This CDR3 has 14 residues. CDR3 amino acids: CASSLDRDNQPQHF. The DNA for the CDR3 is TGTGCCAGCAGTTTAGACAGGGACAATCAGCCCCAGCATTTT.

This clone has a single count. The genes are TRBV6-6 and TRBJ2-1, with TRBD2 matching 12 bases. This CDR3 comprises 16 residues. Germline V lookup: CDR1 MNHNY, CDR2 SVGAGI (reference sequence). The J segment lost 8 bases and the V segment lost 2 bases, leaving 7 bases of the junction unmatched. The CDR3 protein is CASSYLAGGLVDEQFF. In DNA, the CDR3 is TGTGCCAGCAGTTACCTAGCGGGAGGGTTAGTCGATGAGCAGTTCTTC.

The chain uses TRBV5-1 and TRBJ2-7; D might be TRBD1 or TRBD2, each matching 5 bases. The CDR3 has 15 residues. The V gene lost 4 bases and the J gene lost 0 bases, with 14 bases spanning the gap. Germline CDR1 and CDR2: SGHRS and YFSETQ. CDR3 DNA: TGCGCCAGCAGCCCTCGGGACGGTCCCTCCTACGAGCAGTACTTC. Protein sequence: CASSPRDGPSYEQYF.

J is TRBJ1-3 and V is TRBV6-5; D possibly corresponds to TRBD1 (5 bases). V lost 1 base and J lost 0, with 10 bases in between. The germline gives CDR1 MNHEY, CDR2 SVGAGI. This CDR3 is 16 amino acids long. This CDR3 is CASSYYGGTSGNTIYF. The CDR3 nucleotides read TGTGCCAGCAGTTACTATGGCGGGACCTCTGGAAACACCATATATTTT.

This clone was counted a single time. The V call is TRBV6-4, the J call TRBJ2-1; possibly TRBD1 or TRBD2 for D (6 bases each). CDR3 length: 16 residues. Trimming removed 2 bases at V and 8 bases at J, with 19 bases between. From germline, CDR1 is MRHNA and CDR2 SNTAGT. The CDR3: CASSDVWGALQHEQFF. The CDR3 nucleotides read TGTGCCAGCAGTGACGTTTGGGGGGCCTTGCAACATGAGCAGTTCTTC.

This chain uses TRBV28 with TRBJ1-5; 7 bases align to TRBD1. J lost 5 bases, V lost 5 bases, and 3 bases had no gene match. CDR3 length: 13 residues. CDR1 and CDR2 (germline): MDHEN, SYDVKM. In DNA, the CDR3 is TGTGCCAGCAGTGACAGGGCTGATCAGCCCCAGCATTTT. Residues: CASSDRADQPQHF.